The TCR beta chain under discussion was sequenced for a study of memory CD4+ T cells and cytomegalovirus serostatus. General study findings and limits: Suggested: most of the CMV-linked TCR signature lies in CD4+ memory cells.

Worth noting for this clone: Its specificity is not known.

In the study's own analysis: Out-of-frame sequences were removed, leaving about 2,300,000 distinct TCRbeta sequences. The protocol was immunoSEQ multiplex PCR, while the TCRdb copy is restricted to in-frame clones and leaves out a portion. V and J calls and clone size are copied from that table; D and trimming were computed from the DNA. In the table there are approximately 50,000 clones, 75% to 85% of which are singletons. Single viable CD3+CD4+CD8-CD45RO+ cells were sorted as the memory CD4+ T cells. Germline V gene lookup returns CDR1 SQVTM and CDR2 ANQGSEA. The CDR3 is made up of 12 amino acids. Trimming shortened V by 3 bases and J by 4 bases, and 8 bases separated the two germline ends.

V and J are TRBV29-1 and TRBJ2-3; D is unresolved. The sequenced material came from memory CD4+ T cells from blood. This receptor was taken from an adult in good health and CMV-seronegative. Here the CDR3 DNA reads TGCAGCGTTGATTTATCACCAGATACGCAGTATTTT. This sequence encodes CSVDLSPDTQYF.